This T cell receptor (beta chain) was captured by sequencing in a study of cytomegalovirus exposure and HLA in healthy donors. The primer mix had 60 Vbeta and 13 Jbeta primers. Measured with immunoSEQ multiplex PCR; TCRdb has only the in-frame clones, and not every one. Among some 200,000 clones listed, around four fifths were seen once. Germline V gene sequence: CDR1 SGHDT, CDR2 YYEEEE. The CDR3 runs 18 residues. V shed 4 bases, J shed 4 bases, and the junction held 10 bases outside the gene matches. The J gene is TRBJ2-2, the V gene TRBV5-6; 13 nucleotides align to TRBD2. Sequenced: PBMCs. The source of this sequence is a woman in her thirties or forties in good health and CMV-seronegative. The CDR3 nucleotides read TGTGCCAGCAGCAGGGGACTAGCGGGAAGGCCGACCACCGGGGAGCTGTTTTTT. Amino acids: CASSRGLAGRPTTGELFF.